This T cell receptor (beta chain) was observed in a study of blood T cell repertoires in COVID-19. About the research overall: COVID-19 samples from acute and convalescent phases originated in the United States, Italy and Spain. Sources were T cells, B-cell-depleted T cells, or PBMCs; the material itself was cDNA or gDNA.

The Seattle patients joined while their infection was active and were tracked longitudinally afterward. The authors' processing: Researchers report that nucleated cell counts were estimated from reference gene primer amplification. Clones were sequenced by immunoSEQ multiplex PCR, and TCRdb holds only the in-frame ones, with some missing. D and trimming were read from the DNA, whereas the V and J calls and clone size are those reported in that table. The table shows some 450,000 clones, with around 89% occurring only once. Trimming removed 0 bases at V and 0 bases at J, with 5 bases between. Per the germline V gene, CDR1 is LGHDT and CDR2 is YNNKEL (reference sequence). CDR3 size: 15 residues.

The chain uses TRBV3-1 (or the pseudogene TRBV3-2) and TRBJ2-2; the D is unclear. This receptor was identified in a woman between 45 and 65 years old with COVID-19, enrolled during active disease. Sequenced material: peripheral blood. The CDR3 loop is CASSQDVANTGELFF. For the CDR3, the DNA is TGTGCCAGCAGCCAAGACGTAGCGAACACCGGGGAGCTGTTTTTT.